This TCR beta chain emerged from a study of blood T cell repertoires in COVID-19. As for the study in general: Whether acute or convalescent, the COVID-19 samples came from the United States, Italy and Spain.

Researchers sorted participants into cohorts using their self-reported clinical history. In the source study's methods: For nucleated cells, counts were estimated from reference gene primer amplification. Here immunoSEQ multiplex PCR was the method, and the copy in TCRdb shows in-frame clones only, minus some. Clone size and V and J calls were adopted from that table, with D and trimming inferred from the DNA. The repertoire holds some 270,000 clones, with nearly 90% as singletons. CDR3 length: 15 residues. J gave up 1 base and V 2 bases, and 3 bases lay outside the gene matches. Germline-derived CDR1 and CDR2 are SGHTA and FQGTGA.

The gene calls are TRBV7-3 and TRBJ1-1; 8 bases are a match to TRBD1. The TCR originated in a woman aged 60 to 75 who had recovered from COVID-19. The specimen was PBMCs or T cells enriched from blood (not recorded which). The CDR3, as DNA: TGTGCCAGCAGCTTATACGGGACAGGGAACACTGAAGCTTTCTTT. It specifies CASSLYGTGNTEAFF.